This T cell receptor beta chain was recorded in a study of blood T cell repertoires in COVID-19. Study information: PBMCs, B-cell-depleted T cells, or T cells provided the cDNA or gDNA that made up the material.

Trimming left V 2 bases short and J 1 base short, with 11 bases between. Looked up from germline, CDR1 is MNHEY and CDR2 is SVGAGI. The CDR3 length is 16 residues. Libraries were prepared by immunoSEQ multiplex PCR; TCRdb keeps only in-frame clonotypes and omits some of them. The sample yields under 200,000 clones, approximately 90% seen once. The sequencing sample was made of peripheral blood. The chain carries TRBV6-5 and TRBJ2-2, with D unresolved. The sequence derives from a man between 18 and 29 years old with acute or convalescent COVID-19. CDR3 region: CASSYGPGLNTGELFF. In DNA, the CDR3 is TGTGCCAGCAGTTACGGTCCAGGTTTGAACACCGGGGAGCTGTTTTTT.